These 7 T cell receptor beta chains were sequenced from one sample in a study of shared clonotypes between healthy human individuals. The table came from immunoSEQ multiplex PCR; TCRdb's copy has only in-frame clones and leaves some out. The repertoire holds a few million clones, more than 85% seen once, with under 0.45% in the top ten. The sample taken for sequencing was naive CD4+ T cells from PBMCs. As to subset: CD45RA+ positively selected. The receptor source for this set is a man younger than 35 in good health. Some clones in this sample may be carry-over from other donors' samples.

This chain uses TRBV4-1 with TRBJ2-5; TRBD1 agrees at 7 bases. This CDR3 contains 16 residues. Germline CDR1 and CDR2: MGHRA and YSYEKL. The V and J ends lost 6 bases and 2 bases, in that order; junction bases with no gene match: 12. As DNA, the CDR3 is TGCGCCAGCAGAGGACTGCACAGGGGATGGCAAGAGACCCAGTACTTC. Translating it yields CASRGLHRGWQETQYF.

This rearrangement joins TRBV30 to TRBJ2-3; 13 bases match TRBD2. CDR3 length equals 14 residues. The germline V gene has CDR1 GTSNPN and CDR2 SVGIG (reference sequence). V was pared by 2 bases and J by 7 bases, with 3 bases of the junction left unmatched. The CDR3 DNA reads TGTGCCTGGAGTACTAGCGGGAGGGGAAATACGCAGTATTTT. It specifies CAWSTSGRGNTQYF.

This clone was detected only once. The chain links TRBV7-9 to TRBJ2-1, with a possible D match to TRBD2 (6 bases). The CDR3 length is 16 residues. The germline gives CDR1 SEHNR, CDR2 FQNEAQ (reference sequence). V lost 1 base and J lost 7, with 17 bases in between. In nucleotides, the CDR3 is TGTGCCAGCAGCTTAGATGGAGGGCTGGGATGGAATGAGCAGTTCTTC. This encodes CASSLDGGLGWNEQFF.

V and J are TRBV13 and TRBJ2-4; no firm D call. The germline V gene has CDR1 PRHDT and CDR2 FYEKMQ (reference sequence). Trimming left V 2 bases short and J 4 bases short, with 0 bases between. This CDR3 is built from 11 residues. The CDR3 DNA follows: TGTGCCAGCAGCTTAAAAAACATTCAGTACTTC. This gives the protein CASSLKNIQYF. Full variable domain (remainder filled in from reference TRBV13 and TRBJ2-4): AAGVIQSPRHLIKEKRETATLKCYPIPRHDTVYWYQQGPGQDPQFLISFYEKMQSDKGSIPDRFSAQQFSDYHSELNMSSLELGDSALYFCASSLKNIQYFGAGTRLSVL.

The CDR3 DNA is TGCAGCGTTGGGGGGAGTCCTGACTACGAGCAGTACTTC. It translates to CSVGGSPDYEQYF. The chain carries TRBV29-1 and TRBJ2-5, with D perhaps given as TRBD1 or TRBD2 (5 bases each). The J call may be incorrect, as the DNA end agrees better with TRBJ2-7. CDR3 length equals 13 residues. In germline, CDR1 is SQVTM, CDR2 ANQGSEA.

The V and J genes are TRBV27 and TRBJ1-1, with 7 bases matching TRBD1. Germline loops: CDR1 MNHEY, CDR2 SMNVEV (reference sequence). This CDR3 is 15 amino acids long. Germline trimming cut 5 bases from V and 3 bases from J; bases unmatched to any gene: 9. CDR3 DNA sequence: TGTGCCAGCAGTCCAAAGACAGGGTCCGACACTGAAGCTTTCTTT. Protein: CASSPKTGSDTEAFF.

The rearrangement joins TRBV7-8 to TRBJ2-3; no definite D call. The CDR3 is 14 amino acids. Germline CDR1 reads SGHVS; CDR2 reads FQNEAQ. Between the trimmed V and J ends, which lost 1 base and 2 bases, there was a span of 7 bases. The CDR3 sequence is CASSLVRPTDTQYF. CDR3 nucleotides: TGTGCCAGCAGCTTAGTCAGGCCCACAGATACGCAGTATTTT.